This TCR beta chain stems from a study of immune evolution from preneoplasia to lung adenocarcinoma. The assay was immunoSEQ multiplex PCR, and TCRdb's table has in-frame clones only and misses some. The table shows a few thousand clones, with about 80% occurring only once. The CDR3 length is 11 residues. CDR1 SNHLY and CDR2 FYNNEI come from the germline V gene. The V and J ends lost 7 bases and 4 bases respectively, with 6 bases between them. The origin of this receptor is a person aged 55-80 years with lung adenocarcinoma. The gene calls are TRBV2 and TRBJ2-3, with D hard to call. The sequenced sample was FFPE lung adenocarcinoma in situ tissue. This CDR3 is CASIEADTQYF. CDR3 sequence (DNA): TGTGCCAGCATAGAGGCAGATACGCAGTATTTT.